This T cell receptor (beta chain) was captured in a study of siplizumab effects on memory and regulatory T cells. Germline V CDR1 and CDR2: DFQATT, SNEGSKA (reference sequence). This CDR3 comprises 9 residues. The ends were cut back, 3 bases at V and 8 bases at J, with 4 bases in the middle. Clones were read by immunoSEQ multiplex PCR, and TCRdb kept only the in-frame ones, dropping some. The top ten clones hold roughly 0.37% of a sample with 50,000 to 60,000 clones, roughly 87% of them seen once. The chain combines TRBV20-1 with TRBJ1-2; D is uncertain. The origin of this receptor is a human donor in good health. The sequenced sample consisted of naive CD8+ T cells sorted from blood. CDR3: CSASRGYTF. Written as DNA, the CDR3 is TGCAGTGCTAGCAGGGGCTACACCTTC.